One and the same sample provided the 17 T cell receptor beta chains below, sequenced in a study of T cell responses to AZD1222 COVID-19 vaccine. Profiling relied on immunoSEQ multiplex PCR, and the TCRdb table lists in-frame clones only, not all of them. This sample carries about 120,000 clones, approximately 92% of them seen once, and the ten largest clones take 4.2%. The material sequenced was peripheral blood, taken 28 days after the second dose of the MenACWY control vaccine. These receptors originate from an adult who received the MenACWY meningococcal vaccine as a control.

J is TRBJ1-4 and V is TRBV11-3; D may be TRBD1 (5 bases). Germline V gene data show CDR1 as SGHNT and CDR2 as YENEEA. The V end was cut by 5 bases, the J end by 7 bases, with 23 bases between. The CDR3 is 17 residues long. This chain's CDR3 is CASSADIYPGIVEKLFF. The CDR3 bases are TGTGCCAGCAGCGCGGACATCTACCCAGGGATAGTTGAAAAACTGTTTTTT.

V usage is TRBV3-1 (or the pseudogene TRBV3-2) and J usage is TRBJ2-7; maybe TRBD2 (6 bases). Trimming took 1 base from V and 3 from J, leaving 13 bases between them. Germline values: CDR1 LGHDT, CDR2 YNNKEL (reference sequence). The CDR3 sequence is 15 residues long. CDR3 bases: TGTGCCAGCAGCCAAGTAATCGGGAGAGACTACGAGCAGTACTTC. Protein product: CASSQVIGRDYEQYF.

The sample holds one count of this clone. The chain uses TRBV19 and TRBJ1-5; D is unresolved. CDR1 and CDR2 (germline): LNHDA, SQIVND (reference sequence). V dropped 5 bases and J dropped 1 base, with 12 bases sitting between them. CDR3 length: 15 amino acids. CDR3 DNA: TGTGCCAGTAGTCCCCCTGCTTACAGCAATCAGCCCCAGCATTTT. Protein sequence: CASSPPAYSNQPQHF.

The genes are TRBV6-2 or TRBV6-3 and TRBJ1-3; D ambiguous. This CDR3 has 14 amino acids. The germline V gene encodes CDR1 MNHEY and CDR2 SVGEGT. V dropped 0 bases and J dropped 4 bases, with 7 bases sitting between them. The CDR3 bases are TGTGCCAGCAGTTACTCGAACAACGGAAACACCATATATTTT. This codes for CASSYSNNGNTIYF.

The V call is TRBV29-1, the J call TRBJ2-1; maybe TRBD1 (7 bases). There are 14 residues in the CDR3. V was trimmed by 6 bases and J by 4 bases, leaving 16 bases between them. Germline V lookup: CDR1 SQVTM, CDR2 ANQGSEA. For the CDR3, the DNA is TGCAGCGTGGTGGAGGGGGCGCGTTACAATGAGCAGTTCTTC. Protein sequence: CSVVEGARYNEQFF.

The V gene is TRBV3-1 (or the pseudogene TRBV3-2), the J gene TRBJ2-1; a weak D match, TRBD1 (5 bases). CDR3 length equals 16 residues. V was shortened by 4 bases and J by 2 bases, with 15 bases between the two germline ends. Germline CDR1 and CDR2: LGHDT and YNNKEL (reference sequence). Here the CDR3 reads CASSLKGSSTYNEQFF. The CDR3 DNA sequence: TGTGCCAGCAGCCTTAAGGGGTCCTCGACCTACAATGAGCAGTTCTTC.

This clone was observed once. The chain carries TRBV29-1 and TRBJ1-2, with D perhaps TRBD1 (5 bases). The germline gives CDR1 SQVTM, CDR2 ANQGSEA. The CDR3 contains 14 residues. Trimming cost V 7 bases and J 0 bases, with 15 bases left between them. The DNA for the CDR3 is TGCAGCGCTGGAGGGGAAACTCCTAACTATGGCTACACCTTC. This gives the protein CSAGGETPNYGYTF.

This chain joins TRBV3-1 (or the pseudogene TRBV3-2) and TRBJ2-1; 9 bases align to TRBD2. This CDR3 has 17 amino acids. Unmatched junction bases numbered 12, after V lost 4 bases and J lost 5 bases. CDR1 is LGHDT and CDR2 is YNNKEL in the germline V gene (reference sequence). The DNA of the CDR3 is TGTGCCAGCAGCCTGGATGCAGGGACTAGCAACCACAATGAGCAGTTCTTC. The encoded protein is CASSLDAGTSNHNEQFF.

The rearrangement links TRBV3-1 (or the pseudogene TRBV3-2) to TRBJ2-1, with 7 bases matching TRBD2. This CDR3 has 14 residues. J gave up 6 bases and V 4 bases, and 6 bases lay outside the gene matches. Germline V CDR1 and CDR2: LGHDT, YNNKEL (reference sequence). CDR3 residues: CASSRPGLSNEQFF. Here the CDR3 DNA reads TGTGCCAGCAGCCGACCGGGACTATCCAATGAGCAGTTCTTC.

V and J are TRBV11-3 and TRBJ1-1, with 10 positions matching TRBD1. Trimming took 5 bases from V and 1 from J; bases not matched to a gene: 4. This CDR3 spans 15 amino acids. Germline V gene data show CDR1 as SGHNT and CDR2 as YENEEA. CDR3 bases: TGTGCCAGCAGCCCTAGGGACAGGGGGAACACTGAAGCTTTCTTT. Translating gives CASSPRDRGNTEAFF.

This chain joins TRBV10-1 and TRBJ1-1, with D possibly being TRBD1 (5 bases). Germline V lookup: CDR1 WNHNN, CDR2 SYGVQD (reference sequence). The CDR3 has 14 amino acids. Deletions cut 2 bases from V and 5 bases from J, with 12 bases between. The CDR3 bases are TGCGCCAGCAGTGAGCAGGGCTCGGGAACTGAAGCTTTCTTT. This encodes CASSEQGSGTEAFF.

The rearrangement links TRBV7-9 to TRBJ1-3, with 9 bases fitting TRBD1. The CDR3 runs 16 residues. After removal of 5 bases from V and 0 bases from J, the junction contained 5 bases not matched to a gene. Per the germline V gene, CDR1 is SEHNR and CDR2 is FQNEAQ (reference sequence). For the CDR3, the DNA is TGTGCCAGCAGCGCTACAGGGGGCCGCTCTGGAAACACCATATATTTT. This codes for CASSATGGRSGNTIYF.

The chain couples TRBV11-2 to TRBJ1-6; no clear D gene. Looked up from germline, CDR1 is SGHAT and CDR2 is FQNNGV. The CDR3 covers 14 residues. V was shortened by 5 bases and J by 5 bases, with 10 bases between the two germline ends. In DNA, the CDR3 is TGTGCCAGCAGCCTTGGACGGAATAATTCACCCCTCCACTTT. Amino acid sequence: CASSLGRNNSPLHF.

The chain couples TRBV6-6 to TRBJ1-1; 7 bases agree with TRBD1. The ends lost 7 bases at V and 0 bases at J; junction bases unmatched: 8. Germline V gene lookup returns CDR1 MNHNY and CDR2 SVGAGI (reference sequence). The CDR3 sequence is 15 residues long. DNA for the CDR3: TGTGCCAGCACCCCGGGACAGCAAATGAACACTGAAGCTTTCTTT. Translation: CASTPGQQMNTEAFF.

This CDR3 reads CASSYSRSNQPQHF. The DNA of the CDR3 is TGTGCCAGCAGTTACTCTAGGAGCAATCAGCCCCAGCATTTT. J is TRBJ1-5 and V is TRBV6-5, with unresolved D. There are 14 residues in the CDR3. The V and J ends lost 0 bases and 1 base respectively, with 4 bases between them. Looked up from germline, CDR1 is MNHEY and CDR2 is SVGAGI.

A few counts support this clone. The chain joins TRBV5-4 to TRBJ1-5, with a possible D match to TRBD1 (5 bases). From germline, CDR1 is SGHNT and CDR2 YYREEE (reference sequence). This CDR3 contains 14 residues. V lost 1 base to trimming and J lost 3 bases, with 8 bases between them. CDR3 region: CASSLLGANQPQHF. CDR3 coding DNA: TGTGCCAGCAGCTTGCTAGGGGCCAATCAGCCCCAGCATTTT.

The chain has TRBV9 and TRBJ2-1; the D gene is possibly TRBD2 (6 bases). The ends were cut back, 0 bases at V and 6 bases at J, with 10 bases in the middle. The CDR3 is made up of 14 amino acids. The germline CDR1 and CDR2 sequences are SGDLS and YYNGEE. The CDR3 loop reads CASSVGGSGNEQFF. The CDR3 coding sequence is TGTGCCAGCAGCGTAGGAGGTAGCGGCAATGAGCAGTTCTTC.